This T cell receptor (beta chain) was found in a study of vaccination effects on CD4 cells after COVID-19. This CDR3 is built from 13 residues. CDR1 SEHNR and CDR2 FQNEAQ come from the germline V gene (reference sequence). The V and J ends lost 5 bases and 5 bases respectively, with 12 bases between them. CD4+ T cells were isolated after nine to ten days of culture. Vaccination of participants consisted of two doses of either the BNT162b2 or mRNA-1273 vaccine. Note on this clone: The antigen is not known.

The method was immunoSEQ multiplex PCR; TCRdb's version includes in-frame clones alone and lacks a portion of them. The repertoire holds about 8,900 clones, with approximately 72% as singletons. The sample in question was CD4+ T cells from PBMCs cultured without peptide, obtained after COVID-19 vaccination. The chain joins TRBV7-9 to TRBJ2-5, with D uncertain. The sequence derives from a human donor who received a COVID-19 vaccine. The CDR3 nucleotides are TGTGCCAGCAGCGCAGGCGTGGCGGAGACCCAGTACTTC. Its translation: CASSAGVAETQYF.